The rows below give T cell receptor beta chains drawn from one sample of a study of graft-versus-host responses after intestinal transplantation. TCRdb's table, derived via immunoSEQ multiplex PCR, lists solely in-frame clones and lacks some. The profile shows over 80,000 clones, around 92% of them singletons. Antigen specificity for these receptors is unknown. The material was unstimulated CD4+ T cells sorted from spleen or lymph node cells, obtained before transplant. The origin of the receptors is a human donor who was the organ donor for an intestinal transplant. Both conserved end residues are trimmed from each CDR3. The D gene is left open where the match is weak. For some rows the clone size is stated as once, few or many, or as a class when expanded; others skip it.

CDR3aa: ASRITGGYTGELF
v_gene: TRBV27
j_gene: TRBJ2-2
abundance: .
d_gene: .

CDR3aa: ASSLRHQGLAGGRTGELF
v_gene: TRBV7-6
j_gene: TRBJ2-2
abundance: .
d_gene: TRBD2

CDR3aa: ASHNRRLAGEDNEQF
v_gene: TRBV19
j_gene: TRBJ2-1
abundance: .
d_gene: TRBD2

CDR3aa: AWRRQGEFHEQY
v_gene: TRBV30
j_gene: TRBJ2-7
abundance: .
d_gene: TRBD1

CDR3aa: AISEDRDSNEKLF
v_gene: TRBV10-3
j_gene: TRBJ1-4
abundance: few
d_gene: TRBD1

CDR3aa: ASSQDASGAANTGELF
v_gene: TRBV4-3
j_gene: TRBJ2-2
abundance: .
d_gene: TRBD2

CDR3aa: ASRLQGNTEAF
v_gene: TRBV6-5
j_gene: TRBJ1-1
abundance: .
d_gene: .

CDR3aa: ASSPGGARETQY
v_gene: TRBV5-1
j_gene: TRBJ2-5
abundance: .
d_gene: TRBD2

CDR3aa: ASSEHRNTEAF
v_gene: TRBV18
j_gene: TRBJ1-1
abundance: .
d_gene: .

CDR3aa: ASSPRTGVKYEKLF
v_gene: TRBV5-1
j_gene: TRBJ1-4
abundance: .
d_gene: .

CDR3aa: ASSILQWEKLF
v_gene: TRBV19
j_gene: TRBJ1-4
abundance: .
d_gene: .

CDR3aa: ASRPDRVNEQF
v_gene: TRBV6-5
j_gene: TRBJ2-1
abundance: .
d_gene: TRBD1

CDR3aa: ASSTQSYSGTFKDTQY
v_gene: TRBV18
j_gene: TRBJ2-3
abundance: .
d_gene: .

CDR3aa: ASSLLQGATDTQY
v_gene: TRBV5-1
j_gene: TRBJ2-3
abundance: .
d_gene: TRBD1

CDR3aa: ASSPYRDREWT
v_gene: TRBV19
j_gene: TRBJ1-2
abundance: .
d_gene: TRBD1

CDR3aa: ASSLGAEDTQY
v_gene: TRBV5-4
j_gene: TRBJ2-3
abundance: .
d_gene: .

CDR3aa: ASSLLGRDQETQY
v_gene: TRBV7-6
j_gene: TRBJ2-5
abundance: .
d_gene: .

CDR3aa: ASSLGPTPSSYEQY
v_gene: TRBV7-2
j_gene: TRBJ2-7
abundance: .
d_gene: .

CDR3aa: ASSQDFRGSSGNTIY
v_gene: TRBV4-1
j_gene: TRBJ1-3
abundance: .
d_gene: .

CDR3aa: ASSRDRVGWLF
v_gene: TRBV7-2
j_gene: TRBJ1-4
abundance: few
d_gene: TRBD1

CDR3aa: ASTGGTGRKY
v_gene: TRBV2
j_gene: TRBJ2-7
abundance: .
d_gene: .

CDR3aa: ASSSRTSGGLVGEQF
v_gene: TRBV7-2
j_gene: TRBJ2-1
abundance: .
d_gene: TRBD2

CDR3aa: ASSYSLAGAGELF
v_gene: TRBV6-6
j_gene: TRBJ2-2
abundance: .
d_gene: TRBD2

CDR3aa: ASSKVGRGRSQPQH
v_gene: TRBV6-4
j_gene: TRBJ1-5
abundance: .
d_gene: .

CDR3aa: ASSLGTAIRVQH
v_gene: TRBV28
j_gene: TRBJ1-5
abundance: .
d_gene: TRBD1

CDR3aa: ASSPPSYEQY
v_gene: TRBV4-2
j_gene: TRBJ2-7
abundance: .
d_gene: .

CDR3aa: ASSPRSRRDGTDTQY
v_gene: TRBV7-2
j_gene: TRBJ2-3
abundance: once
d_gene: .

CDR3aa: AWTPAGTGELF
v_gene: TRBV30
j_gene: TRBJ2-2
abundance: .
d_gene: .

CDR3aa: ASSSPTTRTYQETQY
v_gene: TRBV28
j_gene: TRBJ2-5
abundance: .
d_gene: .

CDR3aa: ASRPRQGTEAF
v_gene: TRBV7-8
j_gene: TRBJ1-1
abundance: .
d_gene: TRBD1

CDR3aa: ASSYSGGSSYNEQF
v_gene: TRBV6-5
j_gene: TRBJ2-1
abundance: .
d_gene: TRBD2

CDR3aa: ASSFPGGTGELF
v_gene: TRBV5-4
j_gene: TRBJ2-2
abundance: .
d_gene: TRBD2

CDR3aa: AVRFQETQY
v_gene: TRBV30
j_gene: TRBJ2-5
abundance: .
d_gene: .

CDR3aa: ASSQAGTAHGYEQY
v_gene: TRBV4-1
j_gene: TRBJ2-7
abundance: .
d_gene: TRBD1

CDR3aa: ASSLEVAAGYGYT
v_gene: TRBV5-5
j_gene: TRBJ1-2
abundance: .
d_gene: .

CDR3aa: ASWKQGAPYEQY
v_gene: TRBV27
j_gene: TRBJ2-7
abundance: .
d_gene: TRBD1

CDR3aa: ASSSRATPSYNEQF
v_gene: TRBV4-1
j_gene: TRBJ2-1
abundance: .
d_gene: .

CDR3aa: ASSTQTGATYGYT
v_gene: TRBV19
j_gene: TRBJ1-2
abundance: .
d_gene: TRBD1